The sample holds many counts of the clone carrying this T cell receptor (beta chain). Its specificity is not known. The germline V gene has CDR1 SEHNR and CDR2 FQNEAQ (reference sequence). V lost 2 bases and J 0 bases, leaving 5 bases between the germline ends. The CDR3 is 14 residues long. The data were taken from a study of T-cell reconstitution after alpha-beta-depleted transplantation in children. Whole-study results and caveats: Alpha-beta T cells present about two months after transplant were reported to originate from several hundred expanded graft clones.

Construction of the TCRbeta library involved unique molecular identifiers. MiXCR was run by TCRdb on the PCR reads, yielding one entry per CDR3 protein. In the table there are 25,000 to 35,000 distinct CDR3 sequences, about 7% of which are singletons. The chain links TRBV7-9 to TRBJ2-4; D ambiguous. Sequenced material: peripheral blood, taken 60 days after TCRalphabeta/CD19-depleted stem cell transplant. This receptor was identified in a child less than two years old who had a stem cell transplant for acute myeloid leukemia, so the T cells may come from the graft donor. CDR3 DNA sequence: TGTGCCAGCAGCTTACCGGAAGCCAAAAACATTCAGTACTTC. This translates into CASSLPEAKNIQYF.